This TCR beta chain was recorded in a study of T cell repertoires in cytomegalovirus infection (dated by TCRdb to about 2019). For context, the study as a whole: Alongside well-studied HLA-B-restricted epitopes, the peptide stimulations were aimed at recently identified HLA-C-restricted CMV epitopes, whose presentation resists viral immunomodulation. Donor HLA type was relevant to the analysis, as public TCR beta signatures indicated carriage of CMV infection together with the matching HLA type.

Including the terminal cysteine and phenylalanine, the CDR3 comprises 15 residues. The kept DNA is CDR3 alone, 45 bases in frame from the first base. At the junction V is shortened by 2 bases and J by 5 bases, with 17 bases in between. In the germline V gene, CDR1 corresponds to SGDLS and CDR2 to YYNGEE. This specimen's treatment or condition label, per the study, means: in vitro stimulation with specific CMV peptide epitopes to enrich CMV-specific T cells. Overall study outcomes, separate from this receptor: The ex vivo response was dominated by HLA-C-restricted CMV-specific TCR beta clonotypes, which also provided the single most frequent clonotype in two of eight donors. In both this cohort and an independent roughly 400-donor cohort, the cumulative frequency of public TCR beta family members distinguished carriers of CMV infection plus the relevant HLA type.

As for this clonotype: What antigen it recognizes has not been identified. No much larger clonotype is one base removed from it; base qualities were not supplied.

The sample was run on an Illumina HiSeq 1500. The public reads were reanalyzed by TCRdb: fastp trimming at Q25, MiXCR alignment, in-frame beta chains only. Identical CDR3 protein sequences are pooled into one entry, listed with their most common genes and DNA. Here the sample has around 310,000 distinct CDR3 sequences; just under 30% occur a single time. The ten largest clonotypes hold 20% of the sample. Sequences were derived from cultured PBMCs, sampled from culture after CMV antigen stimulation. In this chain, TRBV9 is recombined with TRBJ2-7; TRBD2 could be the D gene, as 6 bases match. This receptor was taken from a human donor in good health (CMV status not recorded). Some clones in this sample may be carry-over from other donors' samples. CDR3 protein: CASSVYRDSLNEQYF. The base sequence is TGTGCCAGCAGCGTTTACCGGGACTCCCTCAACGAGCAGTACTTC.